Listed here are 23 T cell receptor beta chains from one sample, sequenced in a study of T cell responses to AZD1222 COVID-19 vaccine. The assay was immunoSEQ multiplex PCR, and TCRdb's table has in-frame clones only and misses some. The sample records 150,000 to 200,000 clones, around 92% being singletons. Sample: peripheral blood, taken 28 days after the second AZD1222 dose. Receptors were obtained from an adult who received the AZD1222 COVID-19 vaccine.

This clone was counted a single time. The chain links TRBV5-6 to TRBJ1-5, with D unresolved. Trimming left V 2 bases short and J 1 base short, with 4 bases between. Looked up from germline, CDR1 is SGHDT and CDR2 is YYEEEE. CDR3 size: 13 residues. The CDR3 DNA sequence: TGTGCCAGCAGCTTCAGGAGCAATCAGCCCCAGCATTTT. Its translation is CASSFRSNQPQHF.

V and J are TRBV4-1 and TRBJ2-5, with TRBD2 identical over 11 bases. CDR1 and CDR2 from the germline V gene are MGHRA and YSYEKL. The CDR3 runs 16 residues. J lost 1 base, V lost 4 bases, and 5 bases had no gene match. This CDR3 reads CASSLAGTSGQETQYF. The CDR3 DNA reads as TGCGCCAGCAGCCTAGCCGGGACTAGCGGCCAAGAGACCCAGTACTTC.

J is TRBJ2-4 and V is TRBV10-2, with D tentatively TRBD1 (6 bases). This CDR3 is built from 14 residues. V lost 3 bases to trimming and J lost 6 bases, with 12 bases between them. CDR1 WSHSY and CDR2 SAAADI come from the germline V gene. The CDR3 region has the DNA TGCGCCAGCAGTGATCAGGCAGGGGCAAACATTCAGTACTTC. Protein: CASSDQAGANIQYF.

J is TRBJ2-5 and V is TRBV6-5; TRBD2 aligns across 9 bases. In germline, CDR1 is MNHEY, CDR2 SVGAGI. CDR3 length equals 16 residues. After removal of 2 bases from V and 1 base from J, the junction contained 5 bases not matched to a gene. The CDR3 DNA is TGTGCCAGCAGTTACGGGGTAGCGGGAGCCCAAGAGACCCAGTACTTC. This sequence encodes CASSYGVAGAQETQYF.

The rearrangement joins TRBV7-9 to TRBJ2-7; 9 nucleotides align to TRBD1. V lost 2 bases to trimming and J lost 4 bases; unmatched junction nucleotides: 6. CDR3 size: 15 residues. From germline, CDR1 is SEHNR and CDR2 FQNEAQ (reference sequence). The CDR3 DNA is TGTGCCAGCAGCTTAAGCGGGACAGGGTTTTACGAGCAGTACTTC. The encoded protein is CASSLSGTGFYEQYF.

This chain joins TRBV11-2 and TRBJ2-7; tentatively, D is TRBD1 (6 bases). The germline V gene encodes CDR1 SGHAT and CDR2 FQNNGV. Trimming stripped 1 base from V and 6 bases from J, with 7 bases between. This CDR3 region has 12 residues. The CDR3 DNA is TGTGCCAGCAGCTTAGGAGGGGGCGAGCAGTACTTC. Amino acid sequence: CASSLGGGEQYF.

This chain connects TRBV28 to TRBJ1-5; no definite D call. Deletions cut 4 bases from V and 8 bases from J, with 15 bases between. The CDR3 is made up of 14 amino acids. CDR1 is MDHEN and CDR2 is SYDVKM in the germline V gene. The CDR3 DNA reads TGTGCCAGCAGTTCCGGCGGTACCGGGGAGCCCCAGCATTTT. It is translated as CASSSGGTGEPQHF.

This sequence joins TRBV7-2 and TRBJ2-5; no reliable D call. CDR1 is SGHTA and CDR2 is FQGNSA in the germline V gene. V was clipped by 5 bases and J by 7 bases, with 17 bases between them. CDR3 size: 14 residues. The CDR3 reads CASSTLGPVRTQYF. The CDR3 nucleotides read TGTGCCAGCAGCACCCTCGGACCTGTTCGGACCCAGTACTTC.

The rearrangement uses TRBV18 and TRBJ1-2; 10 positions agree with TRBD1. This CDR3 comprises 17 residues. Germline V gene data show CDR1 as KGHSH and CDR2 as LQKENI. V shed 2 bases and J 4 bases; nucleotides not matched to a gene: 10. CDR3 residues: CASSPGPRTGGRYGYTF. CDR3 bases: TGTGCCAGCTCACCAGGGCCGAGGACAGGGGGTCGCTATGGCTACACCTTC.

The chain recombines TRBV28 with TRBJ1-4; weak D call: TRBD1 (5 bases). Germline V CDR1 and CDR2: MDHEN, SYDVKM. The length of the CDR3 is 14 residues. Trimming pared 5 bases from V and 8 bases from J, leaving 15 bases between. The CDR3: CASSLGTTGEKLFF. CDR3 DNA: TGTGCCAGCAGTCTCGGGACTACGGGAGAAAAACTGTTTTTT.

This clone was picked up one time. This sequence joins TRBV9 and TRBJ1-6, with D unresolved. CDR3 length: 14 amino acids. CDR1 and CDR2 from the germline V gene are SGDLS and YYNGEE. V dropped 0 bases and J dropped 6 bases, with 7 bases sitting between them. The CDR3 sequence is CASSVGILNSPLHF. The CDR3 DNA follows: TGTGCCAGCAGCGTAGGCATCCTTAATTCACCCCTCCACTTT.

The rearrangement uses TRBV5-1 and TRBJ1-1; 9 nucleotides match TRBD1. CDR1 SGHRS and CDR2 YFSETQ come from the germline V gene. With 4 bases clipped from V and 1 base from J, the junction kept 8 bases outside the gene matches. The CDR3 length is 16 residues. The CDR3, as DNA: TGCGCCAGCAGCCCACAATCGACAGGGGGGAACACTGAAGCTTTCTTT. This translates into CASSPQSTGGNTEAFF. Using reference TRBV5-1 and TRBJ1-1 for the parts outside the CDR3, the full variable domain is KAGVTQTPRYLIKTRGQQVTLSCSPISGHRSVSWYQQTPGQGLQFLFEYFSETQRNKGNFPGRFSGRQFSNSRSEMNVSTLELGDSALYLCASSPQSTGGNTEAFFGQGTRLTVV.

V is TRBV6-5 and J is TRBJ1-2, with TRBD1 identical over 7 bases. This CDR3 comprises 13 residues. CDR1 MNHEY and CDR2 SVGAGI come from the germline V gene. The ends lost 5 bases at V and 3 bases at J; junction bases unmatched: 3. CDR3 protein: CASSRDRDYGYTF. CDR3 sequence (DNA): TGTGCCAGCAGTAGAGACAGGGACTATGGCTACACCTTC.

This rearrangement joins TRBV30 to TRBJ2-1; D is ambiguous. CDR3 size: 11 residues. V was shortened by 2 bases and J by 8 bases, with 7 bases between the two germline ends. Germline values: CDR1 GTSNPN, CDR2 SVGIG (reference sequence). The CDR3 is CAWSNLDEQFF. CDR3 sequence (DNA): TGTGCCTGGAGTAATCTCGATGAGCAGTTCTTC. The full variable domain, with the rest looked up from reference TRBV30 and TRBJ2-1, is SQTIHQWPATLVQPVGSPLSLECTVEGTSNPNLYWYRQAAGRGLQLLFYSVGIGQISSEVPQNLSASRPQDRQFILSSKKLLLSDSGFYLCAWSNLDEQFFGPGTRLTVL.

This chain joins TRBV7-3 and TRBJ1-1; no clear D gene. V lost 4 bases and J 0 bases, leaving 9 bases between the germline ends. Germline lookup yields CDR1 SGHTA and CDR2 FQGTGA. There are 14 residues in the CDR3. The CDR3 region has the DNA TGTGCCAGCAGCTCCGGACGGATGAACACTGAAGCTTTCTTT. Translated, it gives CASSSGRMNTEAFF.

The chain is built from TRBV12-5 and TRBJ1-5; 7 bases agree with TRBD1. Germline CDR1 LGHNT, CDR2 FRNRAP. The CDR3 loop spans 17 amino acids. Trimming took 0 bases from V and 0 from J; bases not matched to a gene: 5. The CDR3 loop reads CASGLVRDSYSNQPQHF. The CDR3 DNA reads TGTGCTAGTGGTTTGGTGCGGGACAGTTATAGCAATCAGCCCCAGCATTTT. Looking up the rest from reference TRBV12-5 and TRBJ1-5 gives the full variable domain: DARVTQTPRHKVTEMGQEVTMRCQPILGHNTVFWYRQTMMQGLELLAYFRNRAPLDDSGMPKDRFSAEMPDATLATLKIQPSEPRDSAVYFCASGLVRDSYSNQPQHFGDGTRLSIL.

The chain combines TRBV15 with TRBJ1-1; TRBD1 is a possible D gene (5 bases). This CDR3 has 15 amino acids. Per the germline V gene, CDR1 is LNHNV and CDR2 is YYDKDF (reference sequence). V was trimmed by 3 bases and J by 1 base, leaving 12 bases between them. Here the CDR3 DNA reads TGTGCCACCAGCAGTCCCGGGACCGGGAACACTGAAGCTTTCTTT. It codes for CATSSPGTGNTEAFF.

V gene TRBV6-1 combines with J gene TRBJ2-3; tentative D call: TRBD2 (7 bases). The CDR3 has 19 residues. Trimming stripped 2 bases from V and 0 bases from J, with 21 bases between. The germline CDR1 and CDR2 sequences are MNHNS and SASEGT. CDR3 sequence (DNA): TGTGCCAGCAGTGAAAATTTTTGGCGGGGGCCCCTAAGCACAGATACGCAGTATTTT. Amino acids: CASSENFWRGPLSTDTQYF.

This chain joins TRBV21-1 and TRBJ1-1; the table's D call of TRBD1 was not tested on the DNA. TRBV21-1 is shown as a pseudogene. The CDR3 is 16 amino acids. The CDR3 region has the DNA TGTGCCAGCAGCAACCCGGGACAGGGATCGGGCACTGAAGCTTTCTTT. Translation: CASSNPGQGSGTEAFF.

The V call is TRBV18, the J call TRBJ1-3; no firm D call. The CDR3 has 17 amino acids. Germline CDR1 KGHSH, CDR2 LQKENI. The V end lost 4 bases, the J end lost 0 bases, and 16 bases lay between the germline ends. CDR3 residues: CASSRPNSPSSGNTIYF. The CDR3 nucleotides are TGTGCCAGCTCACGACCGAACAGCCCGAGCTCTGGAAACACCATATATTTT.

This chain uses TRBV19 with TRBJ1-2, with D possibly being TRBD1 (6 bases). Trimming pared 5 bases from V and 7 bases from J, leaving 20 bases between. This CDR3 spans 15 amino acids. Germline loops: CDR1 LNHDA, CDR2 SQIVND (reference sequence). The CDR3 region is CASSVTGEAGRGYTF. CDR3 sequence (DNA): TGTGCCAGTAGTGTGACAGGTGAGGCCGGTCGTGGCTACACCTTC.

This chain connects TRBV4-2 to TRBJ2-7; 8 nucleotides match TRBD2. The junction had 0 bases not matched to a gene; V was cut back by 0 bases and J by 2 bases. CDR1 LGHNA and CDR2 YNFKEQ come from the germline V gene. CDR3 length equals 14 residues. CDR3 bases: TGTGCCAGCAGCCAAGAGCGGGGGGCCTACGAGCAGTACTTC. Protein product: CASSQERGAYEQYF.

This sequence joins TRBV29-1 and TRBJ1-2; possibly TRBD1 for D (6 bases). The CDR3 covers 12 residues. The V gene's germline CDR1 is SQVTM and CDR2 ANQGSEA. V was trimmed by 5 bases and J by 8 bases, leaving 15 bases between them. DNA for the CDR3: TGCAGCGTTTATGGACAGAGACTAGGCTACACCTTC. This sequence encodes CSVYGQRLGYTF.